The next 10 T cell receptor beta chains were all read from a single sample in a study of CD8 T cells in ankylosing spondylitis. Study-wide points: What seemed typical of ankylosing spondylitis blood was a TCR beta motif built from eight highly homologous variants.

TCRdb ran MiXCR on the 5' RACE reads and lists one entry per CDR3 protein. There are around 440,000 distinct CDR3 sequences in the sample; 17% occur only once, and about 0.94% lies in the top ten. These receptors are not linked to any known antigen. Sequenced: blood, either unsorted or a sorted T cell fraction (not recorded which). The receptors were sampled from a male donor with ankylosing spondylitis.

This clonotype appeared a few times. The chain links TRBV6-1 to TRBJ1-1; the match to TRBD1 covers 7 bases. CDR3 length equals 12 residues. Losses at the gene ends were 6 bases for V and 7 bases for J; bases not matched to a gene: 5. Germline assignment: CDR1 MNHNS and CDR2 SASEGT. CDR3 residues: CASRGTVGEAFF. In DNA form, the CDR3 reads TGTGCCAGCAGAGGGACAGTAGGTGAAGCTTTCTTT.

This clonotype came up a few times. CDR3 sequence: CASSQDGGRGPLSTDTQYF. The CDR3 region has the DNA TGCGCCAGCAGCCAAGATGGGGGCAGGGGACCCCTAAGCACAGATACGCAGTATTTT. The chain recombines TRBV4-1 with TRBJ2-3, with D possibly being TRBD1 (6 bases). The CDR3 loop spans 19 amino acids. Germline CDR1 MGHRA, CDR2 YSYEKL. Trimming shortened V by 0 bases and J by 0 bases, and 19 bases separated the two germline ends.

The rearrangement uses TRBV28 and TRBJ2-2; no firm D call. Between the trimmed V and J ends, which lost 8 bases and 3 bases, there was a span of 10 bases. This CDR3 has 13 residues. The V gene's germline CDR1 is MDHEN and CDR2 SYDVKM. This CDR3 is CASPSRDTGELFF. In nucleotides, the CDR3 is TGTGCCAGCCCGAGTAGGGACACCGGGGAGCTGTTTTTT.

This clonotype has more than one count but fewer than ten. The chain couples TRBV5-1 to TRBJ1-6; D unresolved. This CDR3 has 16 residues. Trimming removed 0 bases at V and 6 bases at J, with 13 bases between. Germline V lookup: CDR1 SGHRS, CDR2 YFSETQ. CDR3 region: CASSLAVETGNSPLHF. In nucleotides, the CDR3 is TGCGCCAGCAGCTTGGCCGTTGAAACGGGTAATTCACCCCTCCACTTT.

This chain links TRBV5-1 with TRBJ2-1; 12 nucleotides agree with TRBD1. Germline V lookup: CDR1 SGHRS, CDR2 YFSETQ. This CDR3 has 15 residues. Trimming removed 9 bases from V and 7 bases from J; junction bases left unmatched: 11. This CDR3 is CATNTGQGAGNEQFF. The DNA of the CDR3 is TGCGCCACCAACACGGGACAGGGGGCCGGGAATGAGCAGTTCTTC.

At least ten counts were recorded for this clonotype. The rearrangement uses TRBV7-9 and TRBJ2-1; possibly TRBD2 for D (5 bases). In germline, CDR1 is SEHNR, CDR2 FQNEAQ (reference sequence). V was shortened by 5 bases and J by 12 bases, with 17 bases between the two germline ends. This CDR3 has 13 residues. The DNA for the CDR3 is TGTGCCAGCAGCCCAATTTCCGGACTGGGGCAGTTCTTC. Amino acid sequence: CASSPISGLGQFF.

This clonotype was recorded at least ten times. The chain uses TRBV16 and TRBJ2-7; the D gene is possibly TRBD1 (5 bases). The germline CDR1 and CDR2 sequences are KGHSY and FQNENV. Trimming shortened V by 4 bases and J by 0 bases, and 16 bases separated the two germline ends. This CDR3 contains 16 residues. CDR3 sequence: CASSLLGVPTSYEQYF. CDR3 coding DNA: TGTGCCAGCAGCCTTCTAGGGGTCCCCACCTCCTACGAGCAGTACTTC.

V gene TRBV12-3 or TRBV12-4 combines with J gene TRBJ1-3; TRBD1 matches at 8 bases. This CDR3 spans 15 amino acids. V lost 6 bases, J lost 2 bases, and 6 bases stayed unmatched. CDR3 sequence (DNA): TGTGCCAGCAGACCTCAGACAGGGGCTGGAAACACCATATATTTT. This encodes CASRPQTGAGNTIYF.

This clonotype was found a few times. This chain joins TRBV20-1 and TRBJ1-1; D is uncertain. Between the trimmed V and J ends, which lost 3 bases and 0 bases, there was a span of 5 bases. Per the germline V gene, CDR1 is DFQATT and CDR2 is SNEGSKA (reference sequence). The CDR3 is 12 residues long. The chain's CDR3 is CSASPLNTEAFF. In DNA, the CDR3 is TGCAGTGCTAGCCCCCTGAACACTGAAGCTTTCTTT.

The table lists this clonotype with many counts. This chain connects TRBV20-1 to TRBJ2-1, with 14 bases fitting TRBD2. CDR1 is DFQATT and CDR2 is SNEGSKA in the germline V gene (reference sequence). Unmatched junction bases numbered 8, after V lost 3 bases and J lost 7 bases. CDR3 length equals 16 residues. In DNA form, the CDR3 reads TGCAGTGCTAGTATGACTAGCGGGGGGGCAGGGAATGAGCAGTTCTTC. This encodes CSASMTSGGAGNEQFF.